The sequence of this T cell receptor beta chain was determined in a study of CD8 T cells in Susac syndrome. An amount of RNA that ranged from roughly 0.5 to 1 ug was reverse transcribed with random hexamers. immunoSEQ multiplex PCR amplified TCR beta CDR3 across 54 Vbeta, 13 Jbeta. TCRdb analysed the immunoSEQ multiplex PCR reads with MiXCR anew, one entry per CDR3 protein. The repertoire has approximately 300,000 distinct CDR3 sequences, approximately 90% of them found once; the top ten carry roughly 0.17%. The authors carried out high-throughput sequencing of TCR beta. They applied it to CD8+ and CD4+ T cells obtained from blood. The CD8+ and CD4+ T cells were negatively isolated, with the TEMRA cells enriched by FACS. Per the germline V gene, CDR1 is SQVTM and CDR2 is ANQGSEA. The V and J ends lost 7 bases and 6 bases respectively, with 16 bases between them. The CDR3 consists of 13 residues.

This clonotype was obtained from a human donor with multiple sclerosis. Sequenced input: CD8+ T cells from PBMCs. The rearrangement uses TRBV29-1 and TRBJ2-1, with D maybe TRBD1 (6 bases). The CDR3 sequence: CSGHRDNVNEQFF. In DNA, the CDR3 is TGCAGCGGCCACCGGGACAACGTCAATGAGCAGTTCTTC.